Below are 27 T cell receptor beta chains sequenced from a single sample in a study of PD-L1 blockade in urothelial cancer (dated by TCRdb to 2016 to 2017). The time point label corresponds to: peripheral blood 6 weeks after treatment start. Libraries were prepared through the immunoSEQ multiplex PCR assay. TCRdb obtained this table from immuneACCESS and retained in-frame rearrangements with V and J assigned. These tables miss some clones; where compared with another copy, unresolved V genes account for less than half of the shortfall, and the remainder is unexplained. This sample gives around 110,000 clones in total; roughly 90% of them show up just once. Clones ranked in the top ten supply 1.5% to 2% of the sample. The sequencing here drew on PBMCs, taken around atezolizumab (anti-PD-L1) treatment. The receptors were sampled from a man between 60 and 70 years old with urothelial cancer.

CDR3 bases: TGTGCCAGCAGCTTAGCCCCAGGGGGCAATAATTCACCCCTCCACTTT. Translating it yields CASSLAPGGNNSPLHF. The chain combines TRBV11-3 with TRBJ1-6; 8 nucleotides align to TRBD1. Germline assignment: CDR1 SGHNT and CDR2 YENEEA. The length of the CDR3 is 16 residues. After removal of 1 base from V and 5 bases from J, the junction contained 4 bases not matched to a gene.

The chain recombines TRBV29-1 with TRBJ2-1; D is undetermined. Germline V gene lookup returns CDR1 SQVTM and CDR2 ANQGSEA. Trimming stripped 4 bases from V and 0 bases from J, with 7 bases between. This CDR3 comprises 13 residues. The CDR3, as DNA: TGCAGCGTTGTGAGAAGCTCCTACAATGAGCAGTTCTTC. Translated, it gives CSVVRSSYNEQFF.

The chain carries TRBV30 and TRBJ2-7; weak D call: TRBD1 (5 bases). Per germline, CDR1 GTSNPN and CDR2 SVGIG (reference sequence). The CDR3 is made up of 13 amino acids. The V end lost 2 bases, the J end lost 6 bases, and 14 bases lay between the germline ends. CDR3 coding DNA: TGTGCCTGGAGTTTAGACAGTACCACCGAGCAGTACTTC. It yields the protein CAWSLDSTTEQYF.

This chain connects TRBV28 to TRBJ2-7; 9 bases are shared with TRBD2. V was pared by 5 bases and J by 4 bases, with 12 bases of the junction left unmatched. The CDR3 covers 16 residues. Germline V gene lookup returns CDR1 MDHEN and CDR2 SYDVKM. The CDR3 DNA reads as TGTGCCAGCAGTCCCCTCGGTAGCGGGAGTGGTTACGAGCAGTACTTC. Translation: CASSPLGSGSGYEQYF.

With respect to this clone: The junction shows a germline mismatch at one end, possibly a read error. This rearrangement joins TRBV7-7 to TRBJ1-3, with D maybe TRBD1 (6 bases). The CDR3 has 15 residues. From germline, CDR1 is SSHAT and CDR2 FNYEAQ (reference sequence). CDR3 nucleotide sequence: TGTGCTAGCAGCCAAGGACAGAGCTCTGGAAACACCATATATTTT. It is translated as CASSQGQSSGNTIYF.

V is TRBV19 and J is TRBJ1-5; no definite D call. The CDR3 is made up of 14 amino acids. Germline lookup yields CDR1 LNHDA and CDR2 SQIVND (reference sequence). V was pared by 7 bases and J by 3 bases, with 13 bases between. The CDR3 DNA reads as TGTGCCAGTAAATTGCGGGCAGACAATCAGCCCCAGCATTTT. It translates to CASKLRADNQPQHF.

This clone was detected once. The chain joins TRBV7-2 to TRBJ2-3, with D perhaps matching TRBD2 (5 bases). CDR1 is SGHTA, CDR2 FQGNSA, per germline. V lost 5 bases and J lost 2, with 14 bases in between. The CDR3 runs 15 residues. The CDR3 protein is CASSPMSGYTDTQYF. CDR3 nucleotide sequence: TGTGCCAGCAGCCCGATGAGCGGCTACACAGATACGCAGTATTTT. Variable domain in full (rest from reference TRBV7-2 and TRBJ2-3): GAGVSQSPSNKVTEKGKDVELRCDPISGHTALYWYRQSLGQGLEFLIYFQGNSAPDKSGLPSDRFSAERTGGSVSTLTIQRTQQEDSAVYLCASSPMSGYTDTQYFGPGTRLTVL.

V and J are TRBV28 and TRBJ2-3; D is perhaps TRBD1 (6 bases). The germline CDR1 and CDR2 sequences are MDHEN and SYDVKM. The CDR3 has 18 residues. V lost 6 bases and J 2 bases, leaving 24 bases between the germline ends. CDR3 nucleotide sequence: TGTGCCAGCAGCACCCCCTACCCCACCTCAGGGGTCACAGATACGCAGTATTTT. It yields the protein CASSTPYPTSGVTDTQYF.

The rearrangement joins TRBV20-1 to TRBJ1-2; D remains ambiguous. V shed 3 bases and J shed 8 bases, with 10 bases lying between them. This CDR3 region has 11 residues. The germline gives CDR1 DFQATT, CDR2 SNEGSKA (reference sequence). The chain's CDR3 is CSASYGWGYTF. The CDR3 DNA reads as TGCAGTGCTAGCTACGGTTGGGGCTACACCTTC.

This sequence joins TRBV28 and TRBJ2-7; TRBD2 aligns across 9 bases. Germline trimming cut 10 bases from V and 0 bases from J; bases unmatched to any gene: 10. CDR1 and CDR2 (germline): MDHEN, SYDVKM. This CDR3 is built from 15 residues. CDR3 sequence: CATYLAGTSSYEQYF. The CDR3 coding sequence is TGTGCCACCTATCTAGCGGGGACGAGCTCCTACGAGCAGTACTTC.

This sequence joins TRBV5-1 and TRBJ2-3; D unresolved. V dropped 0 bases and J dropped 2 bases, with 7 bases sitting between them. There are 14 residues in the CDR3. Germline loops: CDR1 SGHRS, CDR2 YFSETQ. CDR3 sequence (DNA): TGCGCCAGCAGCTTGGCCCCTTCCACAGATACGCAGTATTTT. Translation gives CASSLAPSTDTQYF.

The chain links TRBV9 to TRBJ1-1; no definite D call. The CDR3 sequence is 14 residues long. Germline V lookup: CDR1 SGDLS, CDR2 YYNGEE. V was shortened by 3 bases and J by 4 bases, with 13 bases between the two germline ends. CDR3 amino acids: CASSGNQAGTEAFF. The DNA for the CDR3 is TGTGCCAGCAGCGGGAACCAGGCAGGCACTGAAGCTTTCTTT.

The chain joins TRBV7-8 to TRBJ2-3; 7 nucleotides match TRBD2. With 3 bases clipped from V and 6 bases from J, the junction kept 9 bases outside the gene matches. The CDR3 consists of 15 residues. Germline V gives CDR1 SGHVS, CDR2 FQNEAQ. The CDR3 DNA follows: TGTGCCAGCAGCTTCCGGGGGGACCCCCTGGATACGCAGTATTTT. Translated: CASSFRGDPLDTQYF.

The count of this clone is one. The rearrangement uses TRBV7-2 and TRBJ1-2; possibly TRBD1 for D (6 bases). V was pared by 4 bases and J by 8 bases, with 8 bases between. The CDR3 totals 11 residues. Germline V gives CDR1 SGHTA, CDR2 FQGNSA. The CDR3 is CASSSGTGYTF. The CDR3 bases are TGTGCCAGCAGCTCGGGGACAGGCTACACCTTC. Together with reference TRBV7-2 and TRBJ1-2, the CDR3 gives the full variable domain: GAGVSQSPSNKVTEKGKDVELRCDPISGHTALYWYRQSLGQGLEFLIYFQGNSAPDKSGLPSDRFSAERTGGSVSTLTIQRTQQEDSAVYLCASSSGTGYTFGSGTRLTVV.

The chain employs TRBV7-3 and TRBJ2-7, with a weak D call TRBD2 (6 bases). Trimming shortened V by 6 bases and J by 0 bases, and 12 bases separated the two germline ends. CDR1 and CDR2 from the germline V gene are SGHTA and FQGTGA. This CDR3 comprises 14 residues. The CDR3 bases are TGTGCCAGCAGTTCGACTAGTAACTCCTACGAGCAGTACTTC. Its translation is CASSSTSNSYEQYF.

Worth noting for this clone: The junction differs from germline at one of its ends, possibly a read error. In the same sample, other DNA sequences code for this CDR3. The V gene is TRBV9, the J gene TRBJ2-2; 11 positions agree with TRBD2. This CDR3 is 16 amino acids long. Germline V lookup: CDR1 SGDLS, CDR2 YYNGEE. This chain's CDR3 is CASSSGLAGKTGELFF. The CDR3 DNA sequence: TGTGCCAGCAGTTCTGGACTAGCGGGCAAGACCGGGGAGTTGTTTTTT.

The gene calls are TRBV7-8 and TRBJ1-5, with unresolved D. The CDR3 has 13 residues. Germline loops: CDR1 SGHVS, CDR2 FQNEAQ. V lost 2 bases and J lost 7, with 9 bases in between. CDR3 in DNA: TGTGCCAGCAGCTTAATTGAGGGCCAGCCCCAGCATTTT. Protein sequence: CASSLIEGQPQHF. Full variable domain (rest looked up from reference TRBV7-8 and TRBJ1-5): GAGVSQSPRYKVAKRGQDVALRCDPISGHVSLFWYQQALGQGPEFLTYFQNEAQLDKSGLPSDRFFAERPEGSVSTLKIQRTQQEDSAVYLCASSLIEGQPQHFGDGTRLSIL.

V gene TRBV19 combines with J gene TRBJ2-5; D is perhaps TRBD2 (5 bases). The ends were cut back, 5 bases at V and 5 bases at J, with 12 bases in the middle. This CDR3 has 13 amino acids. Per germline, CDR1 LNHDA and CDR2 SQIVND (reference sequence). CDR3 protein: CASSSGIRETQYF. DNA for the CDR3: TGTGCCAGTAGTTCCGGGATTCGGGAGACCCAGTACTTC.

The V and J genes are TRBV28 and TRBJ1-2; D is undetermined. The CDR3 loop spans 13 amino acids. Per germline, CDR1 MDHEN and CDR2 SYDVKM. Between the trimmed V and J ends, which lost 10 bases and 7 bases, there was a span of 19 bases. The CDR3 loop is CATFSSGFGGYTF. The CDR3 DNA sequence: TGTGCCACCTTTTCGTCGGGGTTCGGTGGCTACACCTTC.

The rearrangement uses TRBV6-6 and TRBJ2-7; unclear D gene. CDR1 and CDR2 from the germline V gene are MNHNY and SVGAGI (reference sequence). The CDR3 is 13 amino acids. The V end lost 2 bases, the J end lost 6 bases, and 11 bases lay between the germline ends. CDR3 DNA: TGTGCCAGCAGTTACATGAGGTCGGTCGAGCAGTACTTC. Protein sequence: CASSYMRSVEQYF.

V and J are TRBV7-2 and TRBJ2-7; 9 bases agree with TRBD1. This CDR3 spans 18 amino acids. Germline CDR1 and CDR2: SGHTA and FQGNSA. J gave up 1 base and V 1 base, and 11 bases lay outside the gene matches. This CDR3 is CASSLDTGRTGVSYEQYF. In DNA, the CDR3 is TGTGCCAGCAGCTTAGATACGGGACGGACAGGGGTTTCCTACGAGCAGTACTTC.

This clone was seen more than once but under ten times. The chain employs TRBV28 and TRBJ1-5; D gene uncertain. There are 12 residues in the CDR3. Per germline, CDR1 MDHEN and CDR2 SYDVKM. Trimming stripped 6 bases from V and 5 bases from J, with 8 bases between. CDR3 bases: TGTGCCAGCAGGAGGCCCGATCAGCCCCAGCATTTT. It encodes CASRRPDQPQHF. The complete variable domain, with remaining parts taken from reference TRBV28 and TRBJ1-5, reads DVKVTQSSRYLVKRTGEKVFLECVQDMDHENMFWYRQDPGLGLRLIYFSYDVKMKEKGDIPEGYSVSREKKERFSLILESASTNQTSMYLCASRRPDQPQHFGDGTRLSIL.

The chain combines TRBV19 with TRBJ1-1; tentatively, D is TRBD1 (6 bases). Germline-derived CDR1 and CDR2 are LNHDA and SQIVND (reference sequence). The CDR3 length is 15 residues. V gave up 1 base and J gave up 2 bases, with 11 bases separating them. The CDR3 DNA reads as TGTGCCAGTAGTATAGGAGGGACACCCAACACTGAAGCTTTCTTT. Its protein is CASSIGGTPNTEAFF.

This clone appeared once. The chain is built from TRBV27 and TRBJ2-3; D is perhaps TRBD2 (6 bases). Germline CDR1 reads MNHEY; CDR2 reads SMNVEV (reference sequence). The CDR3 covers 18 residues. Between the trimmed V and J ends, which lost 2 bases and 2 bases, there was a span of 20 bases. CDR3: CASSLIRLALGPTDTQYF. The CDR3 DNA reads TGTGCCAGCAGTTTAATAAGGCTAGCGTTGGGGCCCACAGATACGCAGTATTTT.

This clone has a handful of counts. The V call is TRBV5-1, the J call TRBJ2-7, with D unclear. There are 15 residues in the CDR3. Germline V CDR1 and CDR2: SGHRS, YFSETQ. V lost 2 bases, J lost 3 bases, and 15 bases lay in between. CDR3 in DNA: TGCGCCAGCAGCTTAATAGCCCAAAGTGGCTACGAGCAGTACTTC. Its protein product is CASSLIAQSGYEQYF.

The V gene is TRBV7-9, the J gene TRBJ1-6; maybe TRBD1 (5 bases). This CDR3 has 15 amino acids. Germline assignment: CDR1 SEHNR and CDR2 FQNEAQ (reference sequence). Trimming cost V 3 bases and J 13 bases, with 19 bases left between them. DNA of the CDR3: TGTGCCAGCAGCTTGGGGACGTGGCAGGGAGGGCCCCTCCACTTT. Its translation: CASSLGTWQGGPLHF.

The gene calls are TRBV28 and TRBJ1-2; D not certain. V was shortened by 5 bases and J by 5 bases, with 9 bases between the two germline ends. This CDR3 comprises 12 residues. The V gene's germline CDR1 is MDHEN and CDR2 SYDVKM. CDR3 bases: TGTGCCAGCAGTCCCCCGGGGTATGGCTACACCTTC. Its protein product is CASSPPGYGYTF.